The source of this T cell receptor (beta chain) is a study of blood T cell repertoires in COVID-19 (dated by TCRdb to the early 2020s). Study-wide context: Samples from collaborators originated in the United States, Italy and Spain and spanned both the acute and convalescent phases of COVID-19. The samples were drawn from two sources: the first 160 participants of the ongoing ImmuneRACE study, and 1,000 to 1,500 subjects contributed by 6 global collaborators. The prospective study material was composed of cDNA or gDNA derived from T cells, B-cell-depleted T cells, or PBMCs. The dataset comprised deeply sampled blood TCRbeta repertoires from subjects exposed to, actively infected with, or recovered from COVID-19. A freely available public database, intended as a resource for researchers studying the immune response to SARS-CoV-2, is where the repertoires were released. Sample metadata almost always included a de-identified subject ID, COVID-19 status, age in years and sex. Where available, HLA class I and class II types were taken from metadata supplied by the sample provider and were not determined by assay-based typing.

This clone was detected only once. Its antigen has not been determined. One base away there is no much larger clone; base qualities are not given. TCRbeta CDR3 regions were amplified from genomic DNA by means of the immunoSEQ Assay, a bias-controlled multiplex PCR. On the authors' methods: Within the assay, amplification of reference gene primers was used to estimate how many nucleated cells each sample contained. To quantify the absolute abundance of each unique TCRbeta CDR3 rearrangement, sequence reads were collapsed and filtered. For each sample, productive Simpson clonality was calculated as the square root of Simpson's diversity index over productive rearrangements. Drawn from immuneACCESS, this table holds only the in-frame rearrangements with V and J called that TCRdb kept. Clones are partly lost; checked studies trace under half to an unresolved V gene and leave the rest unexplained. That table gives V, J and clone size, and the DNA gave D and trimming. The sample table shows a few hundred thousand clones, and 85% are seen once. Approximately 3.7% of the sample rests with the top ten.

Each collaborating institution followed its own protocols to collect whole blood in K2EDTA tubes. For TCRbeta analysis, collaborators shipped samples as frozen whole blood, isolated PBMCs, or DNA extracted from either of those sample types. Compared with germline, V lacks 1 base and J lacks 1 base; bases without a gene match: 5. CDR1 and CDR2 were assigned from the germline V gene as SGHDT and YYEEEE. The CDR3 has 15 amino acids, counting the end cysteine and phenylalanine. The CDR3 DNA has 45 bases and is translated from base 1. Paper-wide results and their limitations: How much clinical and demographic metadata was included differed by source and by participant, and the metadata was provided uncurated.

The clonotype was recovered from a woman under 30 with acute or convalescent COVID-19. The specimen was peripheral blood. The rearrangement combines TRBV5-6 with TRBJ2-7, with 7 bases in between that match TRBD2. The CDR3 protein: CASSLRDYFSYEQYF. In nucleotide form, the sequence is TGTGCCAGCAGCTTGAGGGACTATTTTTCCTACGAGCAGTACTTC.